A selection of T cell receptor beta chains follows, all from one sample in a study of human T cells and chemical hapten exposure. TCRdb redid the calling of the RACE reads with MiXCR, one entry per CDR3 protein. The table records 100,000 or so distinct CDR3 sequences, around 34% of them present only once. The sample was whole blood, taken in connection with sensitization to the hapten diphenylcyclopropenone (DPC). Receptors originate from a man between 40 and 49 years old with alopecia areata. Some clones in this sample may be carry-over from other donors' samples. Each CDR3 is given with its conserved first and last residue. Fields, in order: V gene, clone size, D gene, J gene, CDR3 DNA, CDR3 protein. D genes are given only for firm matches. Rows give clone size only sometimes, using once, few, many, or a class for an expanded clone.

V: TRBV7-9
size: .
D: .
J: TRBJ1-4
DNA: TGTGCCAGCAGCTTAACAGGTGGTGAAAAACTGTTTTTT
CDR3: CASSLTGGEKLFF

V: TRBV28
size: .
D: .
J: TRBJ2-5
DNA: TGTGCCAGTTTCGCCGGGGAGACCCAGTACTTC
CDR3: CASFAGETQYF

V: TRBV28
size: .
D: TRBD2
J: TRBJ2-1
DNA: TGTGCCAGCAGTGGCCCCGGGCGGGGGTACTCCTACAATGAGCAGTTCTTC
CDR3: CASSGPGRGYSYNEQFF

V: TRBV20-1
size: .
D: .
J: TRBJ1-3
DNA: TGCAGTGCTCAACAGCCGCGACAGCTTCGCTCTGGAAACACCATATATTTT
CDR3: CSAQQPRQLRSGNTIYF

V: TRBV20-1
size: .
D: TRBD2
J: TRBJ2-1
DNA: TGCAGTGCTAGAGACGCGGGAGTCCGCGAGCAGTTCTTC
CDR3: CSARDAGVREQFF

V: TRBV5-5
size: .
D: .
J: TRBJ1-1
DNA: TGTGCCAGCATATATCAGGGGATGCGCACTGAAGCTTTCTTT
CDR3: CASIYQGMRTEAFF

V: TRBV25-1
size: many
D: .
J: TRBJ2-7
DNA: TGTGCCAGCAGTGTAGGTCCTAGTGTCTACGAGCAGTACTTC
CDR3: CASSVGPSVYEQYF

V: TRBV6-2/TRBV6-3
size: .
D: TRBD1
J: TRBJ2-4
DNA: TGTGCCAGCAGGAGTTACAGGGGTTCGGAAAACATTCAGTACTTC
CDR3: CASRSYRGSENIQYF

V: TRBV12-3/TRBV12-4
size: .
D: TRBD2
J: TRBJ2-7
DNA: TGTGCCAGCAGTCCTAGCGGGAGTTACGAGCAGTACTTC
CDR3: CASSPSGSYEQYF

V: TRBV29-1
size: few
D: .
J: TRBJ2-3
DNA: TGCAGCGTTGGGTTGGTGGTCACAGATACGCAGTATTTT
CDR3: CSVGLVVTDTQYF

V: TRBV7-9
size: .
D: TRBD2
J: TRBJ2-1
DNA: TGTGCCAGCAGCCCCGACCGGGACTATCTCAATGAGCAGTTCTTC
CDR3: CASSPDRDYLNEQFF

V: TRBV14
size: .
D: .
J: TRBJ1-1
DNA: TGTGCCAGCAGCCAAGACCAGATCTCGCGGGCTTTCTTT
CDR3: CASSQDQISRAFF

V: TRBV10-3
size: .
D: .
J: TRBJ1-1
DNA: TGTGCCATCAGTGAAACCCAGCTGAACACTGAAGCTTTCTTT
CDR3: CAISETQLNTEAFF

V: TRBV5-4
size: .
D: TRBD2
J: TRBJ2-3
DNA: TGTGCCAGCAGCTTGCGGGCGGGAGTTGGCACAGATACGCAGTATTTT
CDR3: CASSLRAGVGTDTQYF

V: TRBV7-2
size: .
D: .
J: TRBJ2-7
DNA: TGTGCCAGCAGCCTCACAGCCCAGGGGTACGAGCAGTACTTC
CDR3: CASSLTAQGYEQYF

V: TRBV2
size: .
D: .
J: TRBJ1-1
DNA: TGTGCCAGCAGTGTCCAGTCCGTGAACACTGAAGCTTTCTTT
CDR3: CASSVQSVNTEAFF

V: TRBV3-1
size: few
D: .
J: TRBJ1-3
DNA: TGTGCCAGCAGCCAAGAGGGGGGAAACACCATATATTTT
CDR3: CASSQEGGNTIYF

V: TRBV18
size: .
D: TRBD2
J: TRBJ2-5
DNA: TGTGCCAGCTCACCACAGAGACTAGCGGGACCGTACCAAGAGACCCAGTACTTC
CDR3: CASSPQRLAGPYQETQYF

V: TRBV7-2
size: .
D: .
J: TRBJ2-3
DNA: TGTGCCAGCAGCTTAGTAACGGGGGCGCAGGAAACAGAAACAGATACGCAGTATTTT
CDR3: CASSLVTGAQETETDTQYF

V: TRBV7-2
size: .
D: .
J: TRBJ2-5
DNA: TGTGCCAGCAGCTTAAGACTAGAAGAGACCCAGTACTTC
CDR3: CASSLRLEETQYF

V: TRBV6-2/TRBV6-3
size: few
D: TRBD1
J: TRBJ1-5
DNA: TGTGCCAGCAGTTACCCGACAGGGGGCGGATCCCACAATCAGCCCCAGCATTTT
CDR3: CASSYPTGGGSHNQPQHF

V: TRBV27
size: once
D: .
J: TRBJ1-4
DNA: TGTGCCAGCAGAGTCGTCAGGGGTACAACTAATGAAAAACTGTTTTTT
CDR3: CASRVVRGTTNEKLFF

V: TRBV6-2/TRBV6-3
size: .
D: TRBD1
J: TRBJ2-1
DNA: TGTGCCAGCAGTTTGACAGGGGTCCGAAACAATGAGCAGTTCTTC
CDR3: CASSLTGVRNNEQFF

V: TRBV7-9
size: few
D: .
J: TRBJ2-3
DNA: TGTGCCAGCAGCTTAGAAGGGACTAGCACAGATACGCAGTATTTT
CDR3: CASSLEGTSTDTQYF

V: TRBV20-1
size: few
D: .
J: TRBJ1-6
DNA: TGCAGTGCTAGCAATCCCGGGACGTTTGGTTCACCCCTCCACTTT
CDR3: CSASNPGTFGSPLHF

V: TRBV6-5
size: .
D: TRBD2
J: TRBJ2-2
DNA: TGTGCCAGCACCTATGGGACTAGCGGGAAGGGCACCGGGGAGCTGTTTTTT
CDR3: CASTYGTSGKGTGELFF